Listed here are 9 T cell receptor beta chains from one sample, sequenced in a study of cytomegalovirus exposure and HLA in healthy donors. The primer mix had 60 Vbeta and 13 Jbeta primers. Sequenced by immunoSEQ multiplex PCR; TCRdb stores in-frame clones only, minus some. The table lists under 130,000 clones, 60% to 85% of them singletons. The sample consisted of PBMCs. The receptors originated from a man in his forties in good health and CMV-seronegative.

The CDR3 region is CASSYLGGLAGDTDTQYF. The CDR3 nucleotides are TGTGCCAGCAGCTACCTGGGGGGACTAGCGGGAGACACAGATACGCAGTATTTT. The chain employs TRBV7-9 and TRBJ2-3, with 14 bases lining up with TRBD2. Germline trimming cut 4 bases from V and 2 bases from J; bases unmatched to any gene: 8. This CDR3 is built from 18 residues. Germline V gene lookup returns CDR1 SEHNR and CDR2 FQNEAQ (reference sequence).

This clone was observed once. This rearrangement joins TRBV11-2 to TRBJ1-1, with D unresolved. This CDR3 spans 19 amino acids. From germline, CDR1 is SGHAT and CDR2 FQNNGV. Between the trimmed V and J ends, which lost 2 bases and 0 bases, there was a span of 22 bases. The CDR3 spells CASSLKVGFNGRVNTEAFF. The CDR3 coding sequence is TGTGCCAGCAGCTTAAAGGTTGGGTTTAACGGGAGGGTGAACACTGAAGCTTTCTTT.

The CDR3 nucleotides read TGTGCCAGCAGTTATTTAGATGAGCAGTTCTTC. Translation gives CASSYLDEQFF. The V call is TRBV6-5, the J call TRBJ2-1; D not resolved. The CDR3 has 11 amino acids. V lost 3 bases, J lost 8 bases, and 5 bases lay in between. Per the germline V gene, CDR1 is MNHEY and CDR2 is SVGAGI.

This CDR3 reads CASSWGQGYEQYF. In nucleotides, the CDR3 is TGTGCCAGCAGTTGGGGACAGGGGTACGAGCAGTACTTC. V gene TRBV6-5 combines with J gene TRBJ2-7; 10 bases align to TRBD1. Unmatched junction bases numbered 1, after V lost 4 bases and J lost 4 bases. The V gene's germline CDR1 is MNHEY and CDR2 SVGAGI. This CDR3 is built from 13 residues.

The gene calls are TRBV5-8 and TRBJ1-2; 7 bases fit TRBD1. Trimming cost V 0 bases and J 8 bases; bases outside gene matches: 13. The CDR3 has 16 amino acids. From germline, CDR1 is SGHTS and CDR2 YDEGEE. The chain's CDR3 is CASSLEDWTGRRGYTF. In DNA form, the CDR3 reads TGTGCCAGCAGCTTGGAAGACTGGACAGGACGACGGGGCTACACCTTC.

This clone was counted a few times. The genes are TRBV21-1 and TRBJ2-1; TRBD1 reflects the table's D call only, with no check against the DNA. TRBV21-1 is flagged as a pseudogene. The CDR3 has 12 amino acids. The CDR3 spells CASSKRVRGQFF. In nucleotides, the CDR3 is TGTGCCAGCAGCAAGCGCGTCAGGGGGCAGTTCTTC.

This chain links TRBV6-5 with TRBJ1-2; 7 nucleotides match TRBD1. J lost 6 bases, V lost 7 bases, and 5 bases had no gene match. CDR3 length: 12 amino acids. The germline CDR1 and CDR2 sequences are MNHEY and SVGAGI. The CDR3 DNA reads as TGTGCCAGCACCGACAGGGAGGATGGCTACACCTTC. It specifies CASTDREDGYTF.

The chain combines TRBV7-2 with TRBJ1-1; D unclear. CDR1 is SGHTA, CDR2 FQGNSA, per germline. CDR3 length: 13 residues. Trimming removed 2 bases at V and 2 bases at J, with 6 bases between. The CDR3 loop is CASSLHRNTEAFF. The CDR3 nucleotides are TGTGCCAGCAGCTTACACAGAAACACTGAAGCTTTCTTT.

The CDR3 nucleotides are TGTGCCAGCCATAGGACAGACTTGAACACCGGGGAGCTGTTTTTT. Residues: CASHRTDLNTGELFF. This rearrangement joins TRBV2 to TRBJ2-2; the D gene is possibly TRBD1 (6 bases). Germline V gene lookup returns CDR1 SNHLY and CDR2 FYNNEI. The CDR3 covers 15 residues. The V end was cut by 8 bases, the J end by 1 base, with 14 bases between. The full variable domain, rest sourced from reference TRBV2 and TRBJ2-2, is EPEVTQTPSHQVTQMGQEVILRCVPISNHLYFYWYRQILGQKVEFLVSFYNNEISEKSEIFDDQFSVERPDGSNFTLKIRSTKLEDSAMYFCASHRTDLNTGELFFGEGSRLTVL.